This T cell receptor (beta chain) is from a study of shared clonotypes between healthy human individuals. Study-wide points: Sorted-subset samples were not fully sequenced, rarefaction indicated.

The CDR3 spans 14 residues. The junction had 4 bases not matched to a gene; V was cut back by 5 bases and J by 2 bases. Germline values: CDR1 MNHNS, CDR2 SASEGT. This clone was observed once. Its antigen is still unknown. The method was immunoSEQ multiplex PCR; TCRdb's version includes in-frame clones alone and lacks a portion of them. The sample includes about 2 million clones, 85% to 95% of them seen just once. The V gene is TRBV6-1, the J gene TRBJ2-3, with TRBD1 matching over 7 bases. Material: naive CD4+ T cells sorted from blood. Subset of the sample: CD45RA+ positively selected. This clonotype was obtained from a young man in good health. Here the CDR3 DNA reads TGTGCCAGCAGTCCCGGGACAGTCACAGATACGCAGTATTTT. Protein product: CASSPGTVTDTQYF.